The next 2 T cell receptor beta chains were all read from a single sample in a study of CD8 T cells in ankylosing spondylitis. TCRdb analysed the 5' RACE reads with MiXCR anew, one entry per CDR3 protein. The sample holds approximately 440,000 distinct CDR3 sequences, 17% seen once. Antigen specificity for these receptors is unknown. Study results and limitations: Typical of ankylosing spondylitis blood, it appeared, was a TCR beta motif of fewer than ten highly homologous variants.

The source material was blood, either unsorted or a sorted T cell fraction (not recorded which). All receptors derive from a male donor with ankylosing spondylitis.

The chain links TRBV20-1 to TRBJ1-3, with 7 bases fitting TRBD1. The CDR3 totals 13 residues. Trimming at V came to 6 bases and at J to 4 bases, leaving 6 bases not matched to a gene. CDR1 is DFQATT, CDR2 SNEGSKA, per germline (reference sequence). CDR3 nucleotides: TGCAGTGCATCGACAGGGCCAGGAAACACCATATATTTT. Protein product: CSASTGPGNTIYF.

This chain connects TRBV5-1 to TRBJ2-7, with D unclear. The CDR3 has 14 residues. Germline V CDR1 and CDR2: SGHRS, YFSETQ. The V end was cut by 6 bases, the J end by 3 bases, with 16 bases between. The CDR3 DNA reads as TGCGCCAGCAAAAGGGTCCCCGTAGGCTACGAGCAGTACTTC. This sequence encodes CASKRVPVGYEQYF.